Below are 23 T cell receptor beta chains sequenced from a single sample in a study of blood T cell repertoires in COVID-19. Data came from immunoSEQ multiplex PCR; TCRdb stores just in-frame clones and leaves some out. The table records over 60,000 clones, approximately 80% of them present only once. Sequencing input: peripheral blood. The receptors stem from a man aged 45-60 years with COVID-19, enrolled during active disease.

The chain employs TRBV12-3 or TRBV12-4 and TRBJ1-2; tentatively, D is TRBD1 (5 bases). V lost 3 bases, J lost 7 bases, and 6 bases lay in between. This CDR3 spans 11 amino acids. CDR3 protein: CASSFGGGYTF. Written as DNA, the CDR3 is TGTGCCAGCAGTTTCGGGGGTGGCTACACCTTC.

V gene TRBV4-3 combines with J gene TRBJ2-7; tentative D call: TRBD2 (6 bases). Germline CDR1 is LGHNA and CDR2 is YSLEER. The CDR3 has 13 residues. Trimming cost V 0 bases and J 9 bases, with 12 bases left between them. The DNA of the CDR3 is TGCGCCAGCAGCCAAGATCTGCTAGCGTGGCAGTACTTC. Residues: CASSQDLLAWQYF.

V usage is TRBV5-1 and J usage is TRBJ2-2, with TRBD1 matching 10 bases. J lost 6 bases, V lost 4 bases, and 6 bases had no gene match. The CDR3 sequence is 15 residues long. The germline CDR1 and CDR2 sequences are SGHRS and YFSETQ. CDR3 coding DNA: TGCGCCAGCAGCCAGGGACAGGGGATTGCCGGGGAGCTGTTTTTT. Translation: CASSQGQGIAGELFF.

The genes are TRBV9 and TRBJ2-3; a possible D gene is TRBD2 (6 bases). There are 16 residues in the CDR3. In germline, CDR1 is SGDLS, CDR2 YYNGEE. V was trimmed by 4 bases and J by 2 bases, leaving 17 bases between them. The CDR3 reads CASSPPASAHTDTQYF. The CDR3 bases are TGTGCCAGCAGCCCCCCGGCTAGCGCTCACACAGATACGCAGTATTTT.

This chain connects TRBV6-4 to TRBJ2-1; 7 bases are a match to TRBD1. The germline V gene has CDR1 MRHNA and CDR2 SNTAGT. The V gene end was trimmed by 3 bases and the J gene end by 6 bases; junction bases not matched to a gene: 8. This CDR3 region has 15 residues. CDR3: CASSESPGQTNEQFF. For the CDR3, the DNA is TGTGCCAGCAGTGAAAGTCCGGGACAGACCAATGAGCAGTTCTTC.

The chain recombines TRBV9 with TRBJ2-1; 12 bases agree with TRBD2. The CDR3 length is 14 residues. Germline V gene lookup returns CDR1 SGDLS and CDR2 YYNGEE. After removal of 4 bases from V and 6 bases from J, the junction contained 2 bases not matched to a gene. The DNA for the CDR3 is TGTGCCAGCAGCCTAGCGGGGGGGTCCAATGAGCAGTTCTTC. Amino acid sequence: CASSLAGGSNEQFF.

The chain has TRBV6-5 and TRBJ2-3, with D unclear. V lost 2 bases, J lost 0 bases, and 6 bases lay in between. The CDR3 totals 14 residues. Germline CDR1 MNHEY, CDR2 SVGAGI. The CDR3 spells CASSYLYSTDTQYF. For the CDR3, the DNA is TGTGCCAGCAGTTACCTCTATAGCACAGATACGCAGTATTTT.

This chain uses TRBV5-8 with TRBJ1-5, with unresolved D. The CDR3 sequence is 14 residues long. V was trimmed by 1 base and J by 2 bases, leaving 7 bases between them. Per germline, CDR1 SGHTS and CDR2 YDEGEE. CDR3 in amino acids: CASSLWEGNQPQHF. Here the CDR3 DNA reads TGTGCCAGCAGCTTGTGGGAGGGCAATCAGCCCCAGCATTTT.

The V call is TRBV7-7, the J call TRBJ2-5; TRBD2 aligns across 12 bases. V shed 1 base and J 3 bases; nucleotides not matched to a gene: 3. Germline CDR1 SSHAT, CDR2 FNYEAQ (reference sequence). This CDR3 is built from 16 residues. This CDR3 reads CASSLGLAGGKETQYF. The CDR3 bases are TGTGCCAGCAGCTTAGGGCTAGCGGGGGGGAAAGAGACCCAGTACTTC.

The J gene is TRBJ2-1, the V gene TRBV7-8; 10 nucleotides align to TRBD1. The germline V gene encodes CDR1 SGHVS and CDR2 FQNEAQ. This CDR3 has 14 residues. V lost 2 bases, J lost 6 bases, and 1 base stayed unmatched. CDR3 in amino acids: CASSLRQGANEQFF. As DNA, the CDR3 is TGTGCCAGCAGCTTACGACAGGGGGCCAATGAGCAGTTCTTC.

As regards this clone: One end of the junction fails to match germline, which may point to a read error. This chain joins TRBV7-7 and TRBJ2-3, with 7 bases lining up with TRBD1. The CDR3 totals 15 residues. The germline V gene has CDR1 SSHAT and CDR2 FNYEAQ (reference sequence). The CDR3 sequence is CASSLGTDSTDTQYF. The CDR3 DNA sequence: TGTGCTAGCAGCCTGGGGACAGATAGCACAGATACGCAGTATTTT.

V gene TRBV7-9 combines with J gene TRBJ1-2; D perhaps matches TRBD1 (5 bases). The CDR3 is 14 amino acids. The V and J ends lost 7 bases and 2 bases respectively, with 14 bases between them. The germline V gene encodes CDR1 SEHNR and CDR2 FQNEAQ (reference sequence). The chain's CDR3 is CASMSTGGNYGYTF. In DNA, the CDR3 is TGTGCCAGCATGTCAACCGGGGGAAACTATGGCTACACCTTC.

The chain carries TRBV6-5 and TRBJ2-2; no firm D call. This CDR3 is 13 amino acids long. Trimming pared 4 bases from V and 5 bases from J, leaving 8 bases between. Germline V gene sequence: CDR1 MNHEY, CDR2 SVGAGI. CDR3 in DNA: TGTGCCAGCAGTTCTATTCCTACCGGGGAGCTGTTTTTT. Protein sequence: CASSSIPTGELFF.

This clone has a single count. The chain carries TRBV7-9 and TRBJ2-1; 8 positions match TRBD1. Losses at the gene ends were 3 bases for V and 3 bases for J; bases not matched to a gene: 4. CDR3 size: 15 residues. Per germline, CDR1 SEHNR and CDR2 FQNEAQ (reference sequence). This CDR3 reads CASSFDRGLYNEQFF. The CDR3 bases are TGTGCCAGCAGCTTCGACAGGGGACTCTACAATGAGCAGTTCTTC.

The chain recombines TRBV11-3 with TRBJ1-6; D unresolved. V shed 8 bases and J shed 7 bases, with 15 bases lying between them. CDR1 is SGHNT and CDR2 is YENEEA in the germline V gene. The CDR3 has 14 residues. The CDR3 loop is CASATRAINSPLHF. The CDR3 DNA reads as TGTGCCAGCGCTACTAGAGCGATAAATTCACCCCTCCACTTT.

This clone was picked up a small number of times. The rearrangement joins TRBV5-4 to TRBJ2-7; 12 bases align to TRBD1. Germline values: CDR1 SGHNT, CDR2 YYREEE (reference sequence). V lost 2 bases, J lost 5 bases, and 5 bases stayed unmatched. CDR3 length: 15 residues. The CDR3 here is CASSLPGQGAHEQYF. The CDR3 DNA is TGTGCCAGCAGCTTACCGGGACAGGGGGCCCACGAGCAGTACTTC. The whole variable domain, remainder taken from reference TRBV5-4 and TRBJ2-7, is ETGVTQSPTHLIKTRGQQVTLRCSSQSGHNTVSWYQQALGQGPQFIFQYYREEENGRGNFPPRFSGLQFPNYSSELNVNALELDDSALYLCASSLPGQGAHEQYFGPGTRLTVT.

CDR3 sequence (DNA): TGTGCCAGCAGTGAGGGGCTTGGAAACACCATATATTTT. As protein: CASSEGLGNTIYF. This chain joins TRBV6-1 and TRBJ1-3; weak D call: TRBD1 (5 bases). The V end was cut by 3 bases, the J end by 3 bases, with 6 bases between. Germline V lookup: CDR1 MNHNS, CDR2 SASEGT. The CDR3 consists of 13 residues.

J is TRBJ1-4 and V is TRBV2; 7 nucleotides line up with TRBD1. This CDR3 has 14 amino acids. Germline V gene data show CDR1 as SNHLY and CDR2 as FYNNEI. V trimming: 7 bases; J trimming: 4 bases; junction bases outside the gene matches: 6. The DNA of the CDR3 is TGTGCCAGCAACATACAGGGGAGTAATGAAAAACTGTTTTTT. Translating it yields CASNIQGSNEKLFF.

This chain connects TRBV9 to TRBJ1-1; 8 bases line up with TRBD1. The CDR3 runs 16 residues. Germline lookup yields CDR1 SGDLS and CDR2 YYNGEE. Trimming took 0 bases from V and 1 from J; bases not matched to a gene: 5. The CDR3 region is CASSVGLGTGNTEAFF. The CDR3 DNA is TGTGCCAGCAGCGTAGGACTCGGGACAGGGAACACTGAAGCTTTCTTT. The entire variable domain, with the rest obtained from reference TRBV9 and TRBJ1-1, is as follows: DSGVTQTPKHLITATGQRVTLRCSPRSGDLSVYWYQQSLDQGLQFLIQYYNGEERAKGNILERFSAQQFPDLHSELNLSSLELGDSALYFCASSVGLGTGNTEAFFGQGTRLTVV.

This chain connects TRBV11-2 to TRBJ1-5, with 9 bases fitting TRBD1. The CDR3 has 14 amino acids. V was pared by 1 base and J by 6 bases, with 1 base of the junction left unmatched. In germline, CDR1 is SGHAT, CDR2 FQNNGV. The CDR3 DNA sequence: TGTGCCAGCAGCTTAGGACAGGGGGGTCAGCCCCAGCATTTT. Protein product: CASSLGQGGQPQHF.

The chain has TRBV3-1 (or the pseudogene TRBV3-2) and TRBJ2-3; D is ambiguous. V lost 6 bases and J lost 0, with 7 bases in between. This CDR3 comprises 13 residues. CDR1 LGHDT and CDR2 YNNKEL come from the germline V gene (reference sequence). DNA of the CDR3: TGTGCCAGCAGGACACCAAGCACAGATACGCAGTATTTT. It translates to CASRTPSTDTQYF.

The V and J genes are TRBV14 and TRBJ2-5; possibly TRBD1 for D (5 bases). Per the germline V gene, CDR1 is SGHDN and CDR2 is FVKESK. Trimming stripped 2 bases from V and 5 bases from J, with 9 bases between. CDR3 length equals 13 residues. This chain's CDR3 is CASSQRTRETQYF. The DNA for the CDR3 is TGTGCCAGCAGCCAACGGACACGGGAGACCCAGTACTTC.

In its sample, this clone was seen once. The rearrangement uses TRBV11-2 and TRBJ1-2, with D perhaps TRBD1 (5 bases). There are 15 residues in the CDR3. Trimming took 0 bases from V and 2 from J, leaving 10 bases between them. Germline CDR1 reads SGHAT; CDR2 reads FQNNGV. CDR3 DNA: TGTGCCAGCAGCTTAGACCAGGGTATGAACTATGGCTACACCTTC. It specifies CASSLDQGMNYGYTF.